The clone carrying this T cell receptor (beta chain) was picked up a small number of times. No antigen is known for it. Depth targeted 1 in 200,000 to 1 in 1 million T cells, averaging about 9.2x coverage per clonotype. The repertoire was sequenced with immunoSEQ multiplex PCR; TCRdb's copy has only in-frame clones and lacks some. The sample has some 170,000 clones; approximately 90% are singletons. The source of the sample is a study of cytotoxic CD8 clonotypes in ibrutinib-treated CLL. Trimming cost V 7 bases and J 7 bases, with 14 bases left between them. The CDR3 has 13 residues. The germline gives CDR1 LNHDA, CDR2 SQIVND (reference sequence). Study-wide points: Clonality went up at ibrutinib response and then declined back toward baseline at progression.

Source: PBMCs, taken at disease progression, from a patient treated with ibrutinib. The rearrangement joins TRBV19 to TRBJ1-5; possible D gene TRBD1, 5 bases. The receptor comes from a human donor with chronic lymphocytic leukemia. The CDR3 DNA reads TGTGCCAGTACCCTCGGGGGTCACCAGCCCCAGCATTTT. Protein: CASTLGGHQPQHF.